A single sample is the source of the 24 T cell receptor beta chains below, sequenced in a study of blood T cell repertoires in COVID-19. The assay was immunoSEQ multiplex PCR, and TCRdb's table has in-frame clones only and misses some. The sample includes some 340,000 clones, around 88% of them seen just once. Sequencing was carried out using peripheral blood. These receptors all stem from a man aged 25-40 years with active or convalescent COVID-19.

In this sample, this clone turned up a few times. The V call is TRBV5-1, the J call TRBJ1-6; 8 nucleotides match TRBD1. Germline V gives CDR1 SGHRS, CDR2 YFSETQ. The CDR3 contains 15 residues. The J segment lost 7 bases and the V segment lost 4 bases, leaving 7 bases of the junction unmatched. CDR3 sequence reads: CASSRLGQENSPLHF. CDR3 in DNA: TGCGCCAGCAGCCGCTTGGGACAGGAGAATTCACCCCTCCACTTT.

This CDR3 is CATRPWGDTDTQYF. The CDR3 DNA reads as TGTGCCACCCGCCCCTGGGGGGACACAGATACGCAGTATTTT. The gene calls are TRBV10-3 and TRBJ2-3, with a tentative D call TRBD2 (6 bases). CDR1 and CDR2 from the germline V gene are ENHRY and SYGVKD. This CDR3 comprises 14 residues. V lost 10 bases and J lost 2, with 16 bases in between.

V is TRBV7-6 and J is TRBJ1-2; 10 nucleotides agree with TRBD1. The CDR3 covers 15 residues. After removal of 5 bases from V and 4 bases from J, the junction contained 7 bases not matched to a gene. Germline V gene data show CDR1 as SGHVS and CDR2 as FNYEAQ. CDR3 DNA: TGTGCCAGCAGCCATTTACGGGACAGGGGCTATGGCTACACCTTC. Amino acids: CASSHLRDRGYGYTF.

The chain carries TRBV7-9 and TRBJ2-3; possibly TRBD1 for D (6 bases). Trimming cost V 5 bases and J 2 bases, with 17 bases left between them. Germline values: CDR1 SEHNR, CDR2 FQNEAQ (reference sequence). The CDR3 sequence is 16 residues long. CDR3 sequence (DNA): TGTGCCAGCAGCCCCGCTTCAGGGGCGTCCACAGATACGCAGTATTTT. This codes for CASSPASGASTDTQYF.

This chain joins TRBV7-2 and TRBJ2-7, with 13 positions matching TRBD2. The CDR3 is made up of 17 amino acids. After removal of 2 bases from V and 2 bases from J, the junction contained 6 bases not matched to a gene. The germline V gene encodes CDR1 SGHTA and CDR2 FQGNSA. This CDR3 is CASSLTSGGVLTYEQYF. The CDR3 DNA follows: TGTGCCAGCAGCTTAACTAGCGGGGGGGTATTGACCTACGAGCAGTACTTC.

The rearrangement uses TRBV24-1 and TRBJ2-1; D not certain. CDR3 length: 12 amino acids. V was cut by 7 bases and J by 5 bases, with 8 bases left in between. Per germline, CDR1 KGHDR and CDR2 SFDVKD. Here the CDR3 reads CATRSRDNEQFF. As DNA, the CDR3 is TGTGCCACCAGAAGTCGGGACAATGAGCAGTTCTTC.

The genes are TRBV9 and TRBJ1-3; maybe TRBD1 (5 bases). V shed 6 bases and J shed 2 bases, with 9 bases lying between them. The germline CDR1 and CDR2 sequences are SGDLS and YYNGEE. CDR3 length: 13 amino acids. Here the CDR3 reads CASTRATGNTIYF. DNA of the CDR3: TGTGCCAGCACCAGGGCCACTGGAAACACCATATATTTT.

The chain recombines TRBV29-1 with TRBJ2-1; 13 bases line up with TRBD2. The CDR3 runs 16 residues. V dropped 6 bases and J dropped 3; count of bases not matched to a gene: 8. Germline V gives CDR1 SQVTM, CDR2 ANQGSEA. CDR3 DNA sequence: TGCAGCGTGGTTGGGACTAGCGGGGAATACTACAATGAGCAGTTCTTC. It translates to CSVVGTSGEYYNEQFF.

The chain carries TRBV3-1 (or the pseudogene TRBV3-2) and TRBJ2-7, with 8 positions matching TRBD1. The CDR3 loop spans 14 amino acids. Looked up from germline, CDR1 is LGHDT and CDR2 is YNNKEL (reference sequence). V was pared by 2 bases and J by 3 bases, with 3 bases of the junction left unmatched. The CDR3, as DNA: TGTGCCAGCAGCCAACAGGGGGCCCACTACGAGCAGTACTTC. Its translation is CASSQQGAHYEQYF.

J is TRBJ2-7 and V is TRBV7-2, with D possibly TRBD2 on 6 matching bases. The CDR3 is made up of 15 amino acids. V gave up 1 base and J gave up 2 bases, with 12 bases separating them. Germline V gene sequence: CDR1 SGHTA, CDR2 FQGNSA. CDR3 sequence: CASSLGDSKTYEQYF. The CDR3 DNA follows: TGTGCCAGCAGCTTAGGGGACTCCAAAACCTACGAGCAGTACTTC.

The chain uses TRBV29-1 and TRBJ1-2; weak D call: TRBD1 (5 bases). This CDR3 comprises 12 residues. Deletions cut 7 bases from V and 4 bases from J, with 13 bases between. CDR1 and CDR2 from the germline V gene are SQVTM and ANQGSEA. The CDR3 sequence: CSAGQEVYGYTF. The CDR3, as DNA: TGCAGCGCGGGGCAGGAGGTCTATGGCTACACCTTC.

The chain combines TRBV11-3 with TRBJ2-1; 7 nucleotides match TRBD2. The V gene's germline CDR1 is SGHNT and CDR2 YENEEA. This CDR3 has 11 amino acids. Losses at the gene ends were 5 bases for V and 8 bases for J; bases not matched to a gene: 0. CDR3 sequence reads: CASSGGDEQFF. The CDR3, as DNA: TGTGCCAGCAGCGGGGGGGATGAGCAGTTCTTC.

This chain connects TRBV28 to TRBJ1-3; the D gene is possibly TRBD1 (6 bases). Germline V lookup: CDR1 MDHEN, CDR2 SYDVKM. V was clipped by 6 bases and J by 0 bases, with 12 bases between them. The CDR3 sequence is 15 residues long. The CDR3 region is CASSPQGLSGNTIYF. For the CDR3, the DNA is TGTGCCAGCAGCCCCCAGGGGCTCTCTGGAAACACCATATATTTT.

The chain links TRBV25-1 to TRBJ1-4, with a tentative D call TRBD1 (6 bases). CDR3 length: 15 amino acids. Germline V gives CDR1 MGHDK, CDR2 SYGVNS. Trimming removed 4 bases at V and 7 bases at J, with 16 bases between. CDR3 sequence (DNA): TGTGCCAGCAGTGGTCTAGGGGGGGCGGGTGAAAAACTGTTTTTT. As protein: CASSGLGGAGEKLFF. Complete variable domain (other parts from reference TRBV25-1 and TRBJ1-4): EADIYQTPRYLVIGTGKKITLECSQTMGHDKMYWYQQDPGMELHLIHYSYGVNSTEKGDLSSESTVSRIRTEHFPLTLESARPSHTSQYLCASSGLGGAGEKLFFGSGTQLSVL.

The chain recombines TRBV11-2 with TRBJ2-7; 13 bases are a match to TRBD2. CDR1 is SGHAT and CDR2 is FQNNGV in the germline V gene. V lost 7 bases, J lost 2 bases, and 5 bases stayed unmatched. This CDR3 contains 15 residues. The CDR3 loop is CASTTSGRDPYEQYF. The CDR3 coding sequence is TGTGCCAGCACCACTAGCGGGAGGGACCCCTACGAGCAGTACTTC.

The rearrangement joins TRBV7-2 to TRBJ2-5, with D perhaps TRBD1 (5 bases). The CDR3 length is 13 residues. Germline V lookup: CDR1 SGHTA, CDR2 FQGNSA. The ends were cut back, 3 bases at V and 3 bases at J, with 8 bases in the middle. CDR3 nucleotides: TGTGCCAGCAGCTTTTCCAGGGAAGAGACCCAGTACTTC. Amino acids: CASSFSREETQYF.

This sequence joins TRBV5-8 and TRBJ2-3; no firm D call. The CDR3 contains 12 residues. Germline loops: CDR1 SGHTS, CDR2 YDEGEE. V lost 1 base and J lost 5, with 5 bases in between. The CDR3 protein is CASSLRRDTQYF. The CDR3 nucleotides are TGTGCCAGCAGCTTGAGGAGAGATACGCAGTATTTT. Full variable domain (missing parts from reference TRBV5-8 and TRBJ2-3): EAGVTQSPTHLIKTRGQQATLRCSPISGHTSVYWYQQALGLGLQFLLWYDEGEERNRGNFPPRFSGRQFPNYSSELNVNALELEDSALYLCASSLRRDTQYFGPGTRLTVL.

This chain connects TRBV27 to TRBJ2-1; possible D gene TRBD2, 6 bases. Trimming shortened V by 8 bases and J by 3 bases, and 11 bases separated the two germline ends. Germline loops: CDR1 MNHEY, CDR2 SMNVEV (reference sequence). This CDR3 is built from 13 residues. The CDR3 sequence is CASSRRVYNEQFF. In DNA, the CDR3 is TGTGCCAGCTCTAGGAGGGTCTACAATGAGCAGTTCTTC.

The chain uses TRBV19 and TRBJ1-1; 9 bases are shared with TRBD1. V shed 4 bases and J 5 bases; nucleotides not matched to a gene: 8. The CDR3 has 15 residues. The germline V gene encodes CDR1 LNHDA and CDR2 SQIVND (reference sequence). The CDR3 bases are TGTGCCAGTAGTACCGGAGGACAGGGGAGAACTGAAGCTTTCTTT. Translating it yields CASSTGGQGRTEAFF.

V is TRBV11-2 and J is TRBJ2-7, with TRBD2 matching 14 bases. The CDR3 totals 14 residues. V shed 5 bases, J shed 7 bases, and the junction held 4 bases outside the gene matches. Looked up from germline, CDR1 is SGHAT and CDR2 is FQNNGV. CDR3 loop: CASSQGLAGVEQYF. The CDR3 DNA reads as TGTGCCAGCAGCCAGGGACTAGCGGGGGTGGAGCAGTACTTC.

The chain joins TRBV9 to TRBJ2-1, with 7 bases aligning to TRBD1. V gave up 4 bases and J gave up 2 bases; unmatched junction bases: 6. The CDR3 is 15 amino acids. In germline, CDR1 is SGDLS, CDR2 YYNGEE. In DNA form, the CDR3 reads TGTGCCAGCAGCCCGAAGGGGGCTACCTACAATGAGCAGTTCTTC. Protein: CASSPKGATYNEQFF.

This clone was seen a few times. The chain uses TRBV28 and TRBJ1-1, with TRBD1 matching 9 bases. Trimming at V came to 9 bases and at J to 2 bases, leaving 4 bases not matched to a gene. Germline V gene data show CDR1 as MDHEN and CDR2 as SYDVKM. CDR3 length: 13 amino acids. The CDR3 loop reads CASTGGSNTEAFF. CDR3 nucleotides: TGTGCCAGTACAGGGGGCTCAAACACTGAAGCTTTCTTT. The whole variable domain, filled in from reference TRBV28 and TRBJ1-1, reads DVKVTQSSRYLVKRTGEKVFLECVQDMDHENMFWYRQDPGLGLRLIYFSYDVKMKEKGDIPEGYSVSREKKERFSLILESASTNQTSMYLCASTGGSNTEAFFGQGTRLTVV.

The chain joins TRBV5-5 to TRBJ1-5; no clear D gene. This CDR3 has 13 residues. Germline-derived CDR1 and CDR2 are SGHKS and YYEKEE (reference sequence). The ends were cut back, 3 bases at V and 11 bases at J, with 15 bases in the middle. CDR3 protein: CASSSKPEGAQHF. For the CDR3, the DNA is TGTGCCAGCAGCTCGAAACCCGAGGGAGCCCAGCATTTT. Using reference TRBV5-5 and TRBJ1-5 for the parts outside the CDR3, the full variable domain is DAGVTQSPTHLIKTRGQQVTLRCSPISGHKSVSWYQQVLGQGPQFIFQYYEKEERGRGNFPDRFSARQFPNYSSELNVNALLLGDSALYLCASSSKPEGAQHFGDGTRLSIL.

The chain is built from TRBV12-3 or TRBV12-4 and TRBJ1-1; D is unclear. The CDR3 consists of 11 residues. Between the trimmed V and J ends, which lost 3 bases and 7 bases, there was a span of 6 bases. In nucleotides, the CDR3 is TGTGCCAGCAGTTTCCCCGGTGAAGCTTTCTTT. Its protein product is CASSFPGEAFF.